The 29 T cell receptor beta chains below were found in one sample sequenced in a study of shared clonotypes between healthy human individuals. The repertoire was sequenced with immunoSEQ multiplex PCR; TCRdb's copy has only in-frame clones and lacks some. Of around 500,000 clones in the sample, around 85% were seen once. Sequenced sample: PBMCs. The receptors stem from a woman between 40 and 50 years old in good health. Some clones in this sample may be carry-over from other donors' samples.

Worth noting for this clone: The likely explanation is a read error, given a far larger clone one base away. The same CDR3 can be traced to other DNA sequences in this sample. The rearrangement joins TRBV6-5 to TRBJ2-7; tentative D call: TRBD2 (6 bases). CDR3 length: 14 amino acids. Germline V CDR1 and CDR2: MNHEY, SVGAGI. V shed 7 bases and J shed 3 bases, with 16 bases lying between them. The chain's CDR3 is CASTAGYPIYEQYF. CDR3 DNA: TGTGCCAGCACCGCGGGATATCCCATCTACGAGCAGTACTTC.

This chain connects TRBV6-5 to TRBJ2-7; possibly TRBD2 for D (5 bases). Trimming cost V 1 base and J 2 bases, with 15 bases left between them. This CDR3 spans 16 amino acids. CDR1 MNHEY and CDR2 SVGAGI come from the germline V gene. The CDR3 loop is CASSYFPSGGAYEQYF. In DNA, the CDR3 is TGTGCCAGCAGTTACTTCCCCAGTGGAGGCGCCTACGAGCAGTACTTC.

The chain couples TRBV7-9 to TRBJ2-7; either TRBD1 or TRBD2 may fit D (5 bases each). The CDR3 consists of 14 residues. The V end lost 1 base, the J end lost 2 bases, and 9 bases lay between the germline ends. In germline, CDR1 is SEHNR, CDR2 FQNEAQ (reference sequence). The CDR3 DNA is TGTGCCAGCAGCTTAGACGGGGCAGCCTACGAGCAGTACTTC. Translating gives CASSLDGAAYEQYF. Combining the CDR3 with reference TRBV7-9 and TRBJ2-7 gives the whole variable domain DTGVSQNPRHKITKRGQNVTFRCDPISEHNRLYWYRQTLGQGPEFLTYFQNEAQLEKSRLLSDRFSAERPKGSFSTLEIQRTEQGDSAMYLCASSLDGAAYEQYFGPGTRLTVT.

This rearrangement joins TRBV9 to TRBJ2-7, with D perhaps matching TRBD2 (6 bases). This CDR3 contains 15 residues. The germline gives CDR1 SGDLS, CDR2 YYNGEE. Trimming took 0 bases from V and 1 from J, leaving 11 bases between them. CDR3 sequence (DNA): TGTGCCAGCAGCGTAGGCGGGGTAGGGTCCTACGAGCAGTACTTC. It is translated as CASSVGGVGSYEQYF. The full variable domain, in which reference TRBV9 and TRBJ2-7 provide the parts outside the CDR3, is DSGVTQTPKHLITATGQRVTLRCSPRSGDLSVYWYQQSLDQGLQFLIQYYNGEERAKGNILERFSAQQFPDLHSELNLSSLELGDSALYFCASSVGGVGSYEQYFGPGTRLTVT.

Comments on this clone: This probably arose from a read error, given a far larger clone one base away. Other DNA sequences of this sample code for an identical CDR3. The V call is TRBV28, the J call TRBJ2-7, with a tentative D call TRBD1 (6 bases). Germline V CDR1 and CDR2: MDHEN, SYDVKM. The CDR3 contains 14 residues. The V end was cut by 6 bases, the J end by 6 bases, with 18 bases between. DNA for the CDR3: TGTGCCAGCAGGTCAGGCGGACAGACGCGCGAGCAGTACTTC. Translating it yields CASRSGGQTREQYF.

The chain joins TRBV5-6 to TRBJ2-2; D uncertain. Looked up from germline, CDR1 is SGHDT and CDR2 is YYEEEE. The CDR3 is made up of 12 amino acids. Trimming cost V 4 bases and J 2 bases, with 3 bases left between them. The CDR3 coding sequence is TGTGCCAGCAGCCAAAACACCGGGGAGCTGTTTTTT. Translating gives CASSQNTGELFF. The variable domain in full, with the rest retrieved from reference TRBV5-6 and TRBJ2-2, is DAGVTQSPTHLIKTRGQQVTLRCSPKSGHDTVSWYQQALGQGPQFIFQYYEEEERQRGNFPDRFSGHQFPNYSSELNVNALLLGDSALYLCASSQNTGELFFGEGSRLTVL.

The chain employs TRBV11-2 and TRBJ1-2; 7 bases line up with TRBD1. The CDR3 spans 15 residues. Germline loops: CDR1 SGHAT, CDR2 FQNNGV. V lost 3 bases and J lost 8; bases outside the gene matches: 12. CDR3: CASSLSAIGDSGYTF. CDR3 in DNA: TGTGCCAGCAGCTTGAGTGCGATTGGGGACAGCGGCTACACCTTC.

CDR3 nucleotides: TGTGCCAGCAGGGGGACTAGCGGGAGGTCAACCGGGGAGCTGTTTTTT. Its translation is CASRGTSGRSTGELFF. V and J are TRBV2 and TRBJ2-2, with TRBD2 identical over 15 bases. The CDR3 runs to 16 residues. Germline CDR1 and CDR2: SNHLY and FYNNEI. Trimming removed 6 bases from V and 5 bases from J; junction bases left unmatched: 4.

This clone was found a few times. The chain joins TRBV5-1 to TRBJ2-5, with D maybe TRBD2 (5 bases). Looked up from germline, CDR1 is SGHRS and CDR2 is YFSETQ. The CDR3 covers 15 residues. Trimming removed 4 bases from V and 4 bases from J, with 17 bases in between. In nucleotides, the CDR3 is TGCGCCAGCAGCGTTGGACTGCCTCGAGGAGAGACCCAGTACTTC. Translation gives CASSVGLPRGETQYF.

Concerning this clone itself: A read error likely explains this, since a far larger clone differs by one base. The chain uses TRBV4-1 and TRBJ1-1, with 8 bases aligning to TRBD1. Unmatched junction bases numbered 5, after V lost 4 bases and J lost 4 bases. This CDR3 has 14 residues. Germline CDR1 reads MGHRA; CDR2 reads YSYEKL. This CDR3 reads CASSLVDRGTEAFF. CDR3 DNA: TGCGCCAGCAGCCTAGTTGACAGGGGCACTGAAGCTTTCTTT.

A note on this clone: A far larger clone lies a single base away; this is likely a read error. The chain carries TRBV29-1 and TRBJ2-2; weak D call: TRBD2 (6 bases). The V end was cut by 7 bases, the J end by 0 bases, with 12 bases between. Germline CDR1 is SQVTM and CDR2 is ANQGSEA. The CDR3 contains 14 residues. The CDR3 sequence is CSGDWTPNTGELFF. CDR3 DNA: TGCAGCGGGGACTGGACACCGAACACCGGGGAGCTGTTTTTT.

Concerning this clone itself: A single base is all that separates this from a far larger clone, so a read error is likely. At the DNA level, this CDR3 is encoded by other sequences in the same sample as well. The V and J genes are TRBV6-5 and TRBJ2-7; D uncertain. The CDR3 contains 15 residues. The germline gives CDR1 MNHEY, CDR2 SVGAGI. Written as DNA, the CDR3 is TGTGCCAGCAGTTACCAACCGGATAGCTCCTACGAACAGTACTTC. Encoded protein: CASSYQPDSSYEQYF.

A note on this clone: Given a far larger clone just one base away, this is likely a sequencing read error. The rearrangement joins TRBV7-2 to TRBJ2-5; 7 bases are shared with TRBD2. The CDR3 sequence is 14 residues long. The germline gives CDR1 SGHTA, CDR2 FQGNSA. CDR3 sequence: CASSFSGTQGTQYF. Written as DNA, the CDR3 is TGTGCCAGCAGCTTCAGCGGGACTCAAGGGACCCAGTACTTC.

The chain employs TRBV7-9 and TRBJ2-3; D remains ambiguous. Germline CDR1 SEHNR, CDR2 FQNEAQ (reference sequence). The CDR3 totals 15 residues. V was clipped by 3 bases and J by 1 base, with 11 bases between them. The CDR3 reads CASSFGQAGTDTQYF. The CDR3 DNA follows: TGTGCCAGCAGCTTCGGGCAGGCAGGCACAGATACGCAGTATTTT.

The chain recombines TRBV10-3 with TRBJ2-3; D may be TRBD2 (5 bases). The germline V gene has CDR1 ENHRY and CDR2 SYGVKD. The CDR3 has 15 amino acids. Trimming took 5 bases from V and 0 from J, leaving 12 bases between them. The chain's CDR3 is CAISYSAPSTDTQYF. CDR3 sequence (DNA): TGTGCCATCAGTTATAGCGCACCTAGCACAGATACGCAGTATTTT.

The J gene is TRBJ2-5, the V gene TRBV5-1, with 8 bases identical to TRBD1. CDR3 size: 15 residues. Trimming took 0 bases from V and 4 from J; bases not matched to a gene: 5. The germline CDR1 and CDR2 sequences are SGHRS and YFSETQ. The CDR3 loop reads CASSLGTGTGETQYF. In nucleotides, the CDR3 is TGCGCCAGCAGCTTGGGGACAGGGACGGGAGAGACCCAGTACTTC.

V gene TRBV10-3 combines with J gene TRBJ2-7; D is perhaps TRBD1 (6 bases). Per the germline V gene, CDR1 is ENHRY and CDR2 is SYGVKD. V gave up 4 bases and J gave up 2 bases, with 9 bases separating them. The CDR3 runs 13 residues. CDR3: CAISGGQTYEQYF. The CDR3 coding sequence is TGTGCCATCAGTGGGGGACAAACCTACGAGCAGTACTTC.

The chain combines TRBV27 with TRBJ1-2; D is unclear. CDR3 size: 15 residues. CDR1 MNHEY and CDR2 SMNVEV come from the germline V gene (reference sequence). V shed 6 bases and J shed 0 bases, with 14 bases lying between them. The DNA for the CDR3 is TGTGCCAGCAGCCGTACTGGTGGAGCTAACTATGGCTACACCTTC. Protein product: CASSRTGGANYGYTF.

This chain joins TRBV6-1 and TRBJ2-7; D is possibly TRBD2 (6 bases). Germline CDR1 and CDR2: MNHNS and SASEGT. This CDR3 spans 12 amino acids. The V gene lost 4 bases and the J gene lost 5 bases, with 9 bases spanning the gap. CDR3 sequence (DNA): TGTGCCAGCAGTGGCTGGAGGGACGAGCAGTACTTC. Translating it yields CASSGWRDEQYF.

Points on this clone: A single base is all that separates this from a far larger clone, so a read error is likely. In the same sample, other DNA sequences code for this CDR3. V gene TRBV6-1 combines with J gene TRBJ2-2, with D possibly called TRBD1 or TRBD2 (6 bases each). The CDR3 totals 15 residues. The germline V and J ends were trimmed by 7 bases and 6 bases, with 18 bases remaining between them. Germline loops: CDR1 MNHNS, CDR2 SASEGT. This CDR3 reads CASNSGEAPPGELFF. CDR3 DNA sequence: TGTGCCAGCAATTCAGGGGAGGCTCCCCCCGGGGAGCTGTTTTTT.

The CDR3: CASNLNLATNEKLFF. CDR3 sequence (DNA): TGTGCCAGCAACCTTAACCTTGCAACTAATGAAAAACTGTTTTTT. The chain couples TRBV6-6 to TRBJ1-4; D is undetermined. This CDR3 region has 15 residues. The germline CDR1 and CDR2 sequences are MNHNY and SVGAGI (reference sequence). Trimming took 7 bases from V and 0 from J, leaving 12 bases between them.

V usage is TRBV7-9 and J usage is TRBJ2-7, with TRBD1 matching 7 bases. V dropped 2 bases and J dropped 3; count of bases not matched to a gene: 13. Germline V gives CDR1 SEHNR, CDR2 FQNEAQ (reference sequence). The CDR3 has 17 amino acids. DNA of the CDR3: TGTGCCAGCAGCTTACCCCCTGTACAGGGGCCACACTACGAGCAGTACTTC. Translation: CASSLPPVQGPHYEQYF.

This sequence joins TRBV11-2 and TRBJ2-5; TRBD2 matches at 9 bases. The V segment lost 1 base and the J segment 1 base; nucleotides outside the gene matches: 4. The CDR3 covers 16 residues. CDR1 and CDR2 from the germline V gene are SGHAT and FQNNGV. Here the CDR3 reads CASSLGLAGRQETQYF. CDR3 DNA: TGTGCCAGCAGCTTAGGGCTAGCGGGACGCCAAGAGACCCAGTACTTC.

The chain uses TRBV28 and TRBJ2-7, with 10 bases identical to TRBD2. Per the germline V gene, CDR1 is MDHEN and CDR2 is SYDVKM. The CDR3 totals 17 residues. Trimming took 7 bases from V and 7 from J; bases not matched to a gene: 19. DNA for the CDR3: TGTGCCAGCACCCCCGCGGGCCTAGCGGGAGTGGTCTGGGAGCAGTACTTC. Its translation: CASTPAGLAGVVWEQYF.

The chain employs TRBV10-3 and TRBJ2-1, with D possibly being TRBD1 (5 bases). The V gene's germline CDR1 is ENHRY and CDR2 SYGVKD. Trimming cost V 10 bases and J 6 bases, with 16 bases left between them. CDR3 size: 13 residues. CDR3 protein: CATQVRMGNEQFF. The CDR3 coding sequence is TGTGCCACACAGGTCCGGATGGGCAATGAGCAGTTCTTC.

This chain joins TRBV6-6 and TRBJ1-5; D might be TRBD1 (5 bases). V was clipped by 5 bases and J by 10 bases, with 21 bases between them. The CDR3 has 15 amino acids. Germline CDR1 reads MNHNY; CDR2 reads SVGAGI (reference sequence). The CDR3 nucleotides are TGTGCCAGCAGTACCCGAGCCGGGGGATCAAGCCCCCAGCATTTT. Residues: CASSTRAGGSSPQHF.

This sequence joins TRBV19 and TRBJ2-7; TRBD2 agrees at 8 bases. Germline lookup yields CDR1 LNHDA and CDR2 SQIVND (reference sequence). The CDR3 is made up of 15 amino acids. Trimming cost V 5 bases and J 2 bases; bases outside gene matches: 8. The CDR3 DNA reads as TGTGCCAGTAGTCCCCCCCGGACTAGCACCTACGAGCAGTACTTC. Translated, it gives CASSPPRTSTYEQYF.

For this clone: The junction departs from germline at one end; a sequencing error may be responsible. Other DNA sequences of this sample code for an identical CDR3. The chain links TRBV2 to TRBJ1-5; a weak D match, TRBD1 (5 bases). There are 15 residues in the CDR3. Germline assignment: CDR1 SNHLY and CDR2 FYNNEI. The DNA of the CDR3 is TGTGCCAGCAGTGAAGGGGGGTTTAGCAATCAGCACCAGCATTTT. It encodes CASSEGGFSNQHQHF.

The rearrangement joins TRBV10-3 to TRBJ2-2; 7 nucleotides line up with TRBD1. This CDR3 contains 14 residues. The J segment lost 2 bases and the V segment lost 7 bases, leaving 4 bases of the junction unmatched. Germline loops: CDR1 ENHRY, CDR2 SYGVKD. CDR3 nucleotides: TGTGCCATCAAAGGGGACAGCAACACCGGGGAGCTGTTTTTT. Translating it yields CAIKGDSNTGELFF.